Described below is a single TCR beta chain sequence and its context. This clone has only a few counts. No antigen is known for it. No base qualities exist here, and no much larger clone lies one base off it. This record belongs to a study of beta chain features in type 1 diabetes listed by TCRdb under 2018. About the investigation overall: Patients and healthy donors did not differ in mean age, gender distribution, total cell number or subset yield. The study compared the TCRB repertoires of sorted circulating CD4+ T cell subsets in recently diagnosed type 1 diabetes patients with those in matched healthy donors. Regulatory and stem cell-like memory subsets were obtained from only 8 patients and roughly eight healthy donors, while naive and central memory subsets were obtained from all 28 donors. A total of 100 million to 140 million sorted cells were examined across all samples, and the number of cells per subset was strongly correlated with RNA yield.

Each donor gave one peripheral blood draw, averaging around 120 mL, which was collected into heparinised tubes. A BD FACSAria II was used to sort naive, central memory, regulatory and stem cell-like memory CD4+ T cells with a panel that included CD45RO, CCR7, CD25, CD127, CD95 and CD27. Purity was above 98% for every sorted population. Right away, PBMCs were isolated by Lymphoprep density gradient centrifugation and were stained directly, with no culture step. So that batch effects would be minimized, each experiment stained and sorted samples in pairs, pairing one healthy donor with one patient. V sheds 2 bases and J sheds 2 bases, leaving 12 bases between their ends. Reading from cysteine to phenylalanine, the CDR3 counts 15 amino acids. Just CDR3 DNA is preserved here, 45 bases in frame from base 1. CDR1 and CDR2, per the germline V gene, are SGHTA and FQGNSA. The paper as a whole reports these results and caveats: A moderate but significant shortening of TCRB CDR3 length was observed in type 1 diabetes patients in all four CD4+ subsets. Because small numbers of individuals were included in the HLA sub-analyses, any influence of HLA type on TCRB rearrangement was left unresolved. PCR might favor shorter templates, but patient and control samples were amplified and corrected together, so any skew would affect both groups equally. The naive, central memory and regulatory TCRB repertoires appeared to resemble one another more closely among patients than among healthy donors. At VDJ recombination sites, type 1 diabetes patients had fewer insertions and more deleted nucleotides, which implies abnormalities in thymic rearrangement. Sequencing cDNA rather than genomic DNA could over-represent highly expressing activated cells, although activation and CD3 levels did not differ between groups.

The entire amount of isolated RNA was reverse transcribed using the High Capacity cDNA Reverse Transcription Kit, so the sequenced TCRB transcripts were expressed ones. Naive, central memory and regulatory T cell samples underwent deep immunoSEQ sequencing, averaging around 3.9 million total reads per sample. Sorted cells were lysed in RLT buffer, and RNA was extracted using DNase-treated RNeasy Micro or Mini kits according to cell number. To prevent cross-contamination, every cell subset was processed on its own, while patient and healthy donor samples were processed together. The immunoSEQ multiplex PCR was used to amplify TCRB sequences from cDNA, generating 87-bp fragments that spanned the CDR3 region. Amplicons were sequenced on the Illumina HiSeq platform. In the authors' own workflow: Synthetic template baselines were used to correct PCR bias computationally, reads within Hamming distance 2 were collapsed together, and singletons that could not be merged were discarded. By aligning reads against IMGT, V, D and J genes, CDR3 length, and insertions or deletions at six rearrangement sites were assigned. Within each subset, clonotype counts were normalized to sorted cell number, after which true diversity and Gini coefficients were computed with the tcR R package. Repertoire sharing was quantified using the overlap coefficient calculated on TCRB nucleotide sequences. As a proxy for the pre-selection repertoire, out-of-frame TCRB sequences from naive cells were analyzed. TCRdb re-hosts the immuneACCESS table, in-frame sequences only. Its copies lack some clones; in the studies checked, an unresolved V gene accounts for under half of them, and the cause for the rest is not known. D and trimming come from the DNA, and the V and J calls and clone size come from that table. Present in this sample are roughly 400,000 clones, roughly 16% of which were seen just once. The ten largest clonotypes hold under 0.02% of the sample.

Sequencing input: naive CD4+ T cells from blood. Sample cell subset or site, as interpreted from the label and publication: true naive CD4+ T cells. The chain joins TRBV7-2 to TRBJ1-1; the D segment could be TRBD1, given 5 matching bases. This sequence originates from a young woman in good health. At the DNA level, the sequence is TGTGCCAGCAGCTTATTCAGGGCGAGTAACACTGAAGCTTTCTTT. Its product reads: CASSLFRASNTEAFF.